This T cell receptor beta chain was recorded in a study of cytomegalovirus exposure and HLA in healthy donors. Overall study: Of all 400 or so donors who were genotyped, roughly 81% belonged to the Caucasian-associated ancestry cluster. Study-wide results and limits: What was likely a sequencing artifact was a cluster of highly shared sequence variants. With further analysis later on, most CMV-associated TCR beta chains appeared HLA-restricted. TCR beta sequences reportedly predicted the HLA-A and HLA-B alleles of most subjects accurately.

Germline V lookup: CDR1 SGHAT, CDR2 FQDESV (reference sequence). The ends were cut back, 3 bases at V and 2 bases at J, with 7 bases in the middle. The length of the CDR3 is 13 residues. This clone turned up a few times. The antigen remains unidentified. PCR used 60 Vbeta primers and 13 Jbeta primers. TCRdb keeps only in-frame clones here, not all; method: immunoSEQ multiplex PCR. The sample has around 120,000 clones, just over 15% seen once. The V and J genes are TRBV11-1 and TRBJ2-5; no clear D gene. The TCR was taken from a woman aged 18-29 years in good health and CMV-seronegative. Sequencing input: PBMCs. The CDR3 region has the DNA TGTGCCAGCAGCTTTGGAGTACAAGAGACCCAGTACTTC. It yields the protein CASSFGVQETQYF.